The 27 T cell receptor beta chains reported below all come from one sample, sequenced in a study of blood T cell repertoires in COVID-19. Data came from immunoSEQ multiplex PCR; TCRdb stores just in-frame clones and leaves some out. The data contain 150,000 or so clones, approximately 85% of them seen just once; the ten biggest clones take up 0.63%. The sequencing input was peripheral blood. The receptor source for this set is a man between 60 and 75 years old with COVID-19, enrolled during active disease.

The chain uses TRBV5-8 and TRBJ1-4, with D unresolved. The V end lost 0 bases, the J end lost 0 bases, and 6 bases lay between the germline ends. The length of the CDR3 is 15 residues. Looked up from germline, CDR1 is SGHTS and CDR2 is YDEGEE. In DNA, the CDR3 is TGTGCCAGCAGCTTGGGGGCGACAACTAATGAAAAACTGTTTTTT. It encodes CASSLGATTNEKLFF.

The V gene is TRBV19, the J gene TRBJ1-1, with 8 bases aligning to TRBD1. V trimming: 4 bases; J trimming: 1 base; junction bases outside the gene matches: 14. The CDR3 covers 18 residues. Germline CDR1 reads LNHDA; CDR2 reads SQIVND (reference sequence). The CDR3 protein is CASSSPNRGKRGNTEAFF. CDR3 bases: TGTGCCAGTAGTAGTCCGAACAGGGGGAAGAGGGGGAACACTGAAGCTTTCTTT.

The chain links TRBV7-2 to TRBJ2-3; possible D gene TRBD1, 5 bases. Trimming removed 5 bases from V and 9 bases from J, with 12 bases in between. In germline, CDR1 is SGHTA, CDR2 FQGNSA. The CDR3 extends over 12 amino acids. The CDR3 DNA reads TGTGCCAGCAGCCAATATCAGGGCACGCAGTATTTT. Its translation: CASSQYQGTQYF.

The gene calls are TRBV7-2 and TRBJ1-4; D is unclear. Trimming pared 5 bases from V and 4 bases from J, leaving 14 bases between. CDR3 length equals 15 residues. Germline assignment: CDR1 SGHTA and CDR2 FQGNSA. Written as DNA, the CDR3 is TGTGCCAGCAGCCCCGGGTCCAGCATTAATGAAAAACTGTTTTTT. This codes for CASSPGSSINEKLFF.

The V and J genes are TRBV7-2 and TRBJ1-2; D gene uncertain. This CDR3 has 17 residues. Germline V gene data show CDR1 as SGHTA and CDR2 as FQGNSA. Trimming removed 1 base from V and 6 bases from J, with 21 bases in between. This chain's CDR3 is CASSLGGVVEVKDGYTF. The DNA for the CDR3 is TGTGCCAGCAGCTTAGGAGGTGTAGTGGAAGTCAAAGATGGCTACACCTTC.

This chain connects TRBV27 to TRBJ1-2; tentative D call: TRBD1 (6 bases). The CDR3 is 13 residues long. The V gene's germline CDR1 is MNHEY and CDR2 SMNVEV (reference sequence). The germline V and J ends were trimmed by 4 bases and 6 bases, with 12 bases remaining between them. The CDR3 nucleotides read TGTGCCAGCAGTTGGGGGCCGGATGATGGCTACACCTTC. Protein sequence: CASSWGPDDGYTF.

In its sample, this clone was seen once. The chain carries TRBV2 and TRBJ2-1; 10 nucleotides align to TRBD2. There are 15 residues in the CDR3. V trimming: 5 bases; J trimming: 6 bases; junction bases outside the gene matches: 7. Germline loops: CDR1 SNHLY, CDR2 FYNNEI. CDR3 sequence (DNA): TGTGCCAGCAGTACCCTAGCGGGAGTGTCCAATGAGCAGTTCTTC. Its translation: CASSTLAGVSNEQFF.

J is TRBJ1-1 and V is TRBV7-2; 7 bases are shared with TRBD1. The CDR3 is 15 amino acids. Germline V CDR1 and CDR2: SGHTA, FQGNSA. V was clipped by 0 bases and J by 6 bases; unmatched bases: 7. The CDR3 spells CASSLANRGFAEAFF. The DNA for the CDR3 is TGTGCCAGCAGCTTAGCCAACAGGGGTTTCGCTGAAGCTTTCTTT.

The chain uses TRBV2 and TRBJ2-5, with 9 bases that match TRBD1. The CDR3 loop spans 16 amino acids. Germline V gene lookup returns CDR1 SNHLY and CDR2 FYNNEI. V gave up 4 bases and J gave up 4 bases; unmatched junction bases: 10. The chain's CDR3 is CASSARIPGQGETQYF. The DNA for the CDR3 is TGTGCCAGCAGTGCGCGCATACCGGGACAGGGAGAGACCCAGTACTTC.

This chain connects TRBV25-1 to TRBJ1-4, with 8 bases lining up with TRBD1. The germline gives CDR1 MGHDK, CDR2 SYGVNS. The V segment lost 2 bases and the J segment 10 bases; nucleotides outside the gene matches: 12. This CDR3 is 16 amino acids long. This CDR3 is CASSENIGQGGGKLFF. Written as DNA, the CDR3 is TGTGCCAGCAGTGAAAATATCGGACAGGGAGGAGGAAAACTGTTTTTT.

V gene TRBV18 combines with J gene TRBJ2-7; TRBD2 agrees at 8 bases. The CDR3 covers 15 residues. The germline V gene has CDR1 KGHSH and CDR2 LQKENI. V lost 5 bases and J lost 3; bases outside the gene matches: 9. The CDR3 protein is CASSTPSGGLYEQYF. As DNA, the CDR3 is TGTGCCAGCTCAACGCCCAGCGGGGGACTCTACGAGCAGTACTTC.

J is TRBJ1-1 and V is TRBV19; D is possibly TRBD1 (6 bases). Trimming left V 3 bases short and J 3 bases short, with 14 bases between. The CDR3 contains 15 residues. Germline V gene lookup returns CDR1 LNHDA and CDR2 SQIVND (reference sequence). As DNA, the CDR3 is TGTGCCAGTAGTATCCGCGACAGGTACGACACTGAAGCTTTCTTT. Translation: CASSIRDRYDTEAFF.

The chain carries TRBV5-6 and TRBJ1-1; D unclear. Germline CDR1 and CDR2: SGHDT and YYEEEE. The CDR3 extends over 17 amino acids. The V gene lost 0 bases and the J gene lost 1 base, with 16 bases spanning the gap. CDR3 DNA sequence: TGTGCCAGCAGCTTGGTTGTCAGGCGGGTTTCGAACACTGAAGCTTTCTTT. Amino acid sequence: CASSLVVRRVSNTEAFF.

CDR3 bases: TGTGCCAGCAGCCAAGCCGGGTTACTCACAGATACGCAGTATTTT. Its translation: CASSQAGLLTDTQYF. The chain employs TRBV3-1 (or the pseudogene TRBV3-2) and TRBJ2-3; the D is unclear. This CDR3 region has 15 residues. Deletions cut 1 base from V and 2 bases from J, with 10 bases between. Germline V gene data show CDR1 as LGHDT and CDR2 as YNNKEL (reference sequence).

This chain joins TRBV6-5 and TRBJ2-7; 8 nucleotides align to TRBD1. Looked up from germline, CDR1 is MNHEY and CDR2 is SVGAGI. The CDR3 spans 15 residues. The trim removed 2 bases at V and 2 bases at J, leaving 5 bases unmatched. The CDR3 nucleotides read TGTGCCAGCAGTTACGGGACAGGCGCCCCCTACGAGCAGTACTTC. It specifies CASSYGTGAPYEQYF.

This sequence joins TRBV5-8 and TRBJ2-3; 8 bases are a match to TRBD1. Trimming removed 2 bases from V and 5 bases from J; junction bases left unmatched: 1. This CDR3 contains 13 residues. In germline, CDR1 is SGHTS, CDR2 YDEGEE. The CDR3: CASSFDRGDTQYF. CDR3 sequence (DNA): TGTGCCAGCAGCTTCGACAGGGGAGATACGCAGTATTTT.

The gene calls are TRBV9 and TRBJ1-2; 9 bases are shared with TRBD1. After removal of 2 bases from V and 5 bases from J, the junction contained 10 bases not matched to a gene. This CDR3 is built from 16 residues. Germline assignment: CDR1 SGDLS and CDR2 YYNGEE. The CDR3: CASSVYTGGGRYGYTF. Written as DNA, the CDR3 is TGTGCCAGCAGCGTCTACACAGGGGGCGGCCGTTATGGCTACACCTTC.

The chain joins TRBV2 to TRBJ1-1; D gene uncertain. CDR1 is SNHLY and CDR2 is FYNNEI in the germline V gene. Trimming shortened V by 2 bases and J by 1 base, and 5 bases separated the two germline ends. This CDR3 has 13 amino acids. The CDR3 DNA is TGTGCCAGCAGTGAATCCTGGAACACTGAAGCTTTCTTT. Encoded protein: CASSESWNTEAFF.

This chain links TRBV19 with TRBJ1-6; the D is unclear. Trimming removed 4 bases from V and 0 bases from J, with 7 bases in between. In germline, CDR1 is LNHDA, CDR2 SQIVND (reference sequence). This CDR3 spans 15 amino acids. CDR3 protein: CASSTTSSYNSPLHF. CDR3 in DNA: TGTGCCAGTAGTACAACAAGCTCCTATAATTCACCCCTCCACTTT.

The chain carries TRBV5-1 and TRBJ2-2, with 8 bases aligning to TRBD1. V shed 4 bases and J 2 bases; nucleotides not matched to a gene: 7. Germline CDR1 and CDR2: SGHRS and YFSETQ. The CDR3 loop spans 16 amino acids. CDR3 residues: CASSAQGAPNTGELFF. The CDR3 region has the DNA TGCGCCAGCAGCGCCCAGGGGGCGCCCAACACCGGGGAGCTGTTTTTT.

Turning to this clone: This sample includes further DNA sequences coding for the same CDR3. J is TRBJ1-5 and V is TRBV7-2; a weak D match, TRBD1 (5 bases). CDR3 size: 13 residues. V lost 5 bases to trimming and J lost 4 bases, with 9 bases between them. Germline CDR1 and CDR2: SGHTA and FQGNSA. The CDR3 spells CASSPQGNQPQHF. The CDR3, as DNA: TGTGCCAGCAGCCCTCAGGGAAATCAGCCCCAGCATTTT.

This clone was seen more than once but under ten times. The rearrangement joins TRBV7-9 to TRBJ2-7, with 7 bases that match TRBD2. The V gene end was trimmed by 3 bases and the J gene end by 1 base; junction bases not matched to a gene: 3. The CDR3 loop spans 14 amino acids. Germline V lookup: CDR1 SEHNR, CDR2 FQNEAQ (reference sequence). The CDR3 region has the DNA TGTGCCAGCAGCTTGAGCGGGAAATCCTACGAGCAGTACTTC. It specifies CASSLSGKSYEQYF.

This clone was seen only once. V is TRBV6-1 and J is TRBJ2-4, with 10 bases that match TRBD1. The germline gives CDR1 MNHNS, CDR2 SASEGT. The CDR3 length is 17 residues. J lost 3 bases, V lost 2 bases, and 7 bases had no gene match. The CDR3 nucleotides read TGTGCCAGCAGTGAAAGACAGGGGGCGGGAGGCAAAAACATTCAGTACTTC. This gives the protein CASSERQGAGGKNIQYF.

This chain links TRBV10-3 with TRBJ2-7; 7 bases align to TRBD1. CDR1 is ENHRY and CDR2 is SYGVKD in the germline V gene. The CDR3 has 15 residues. Trimming at V came to 4 bases and at J to 3 bases, leaving 9 bases not matched to a gene. CDR3 residues: CAISGADRADYEQYF. In DNA form, the CDR3 reads TGTGCCATCAGTGGGGCTGACAGGGCGGACTACGAGCAGTACTTC.

This rearrangement joins TRBV19 to TRBJ1-5, with 7 bases lining up with TRBD1. The V gene's germline CDR1 is LNHDA and CDR2 SQIVND (reference sequence). Trimming took 9 bases from V and 0 from J; bases not matched to a gene: 11. This CDR3 is 16 amino acids long. CDR3 in DNA: TGTGCCAGCCGCGGGACAGAAAAACCTAGCAATCAGCCCCAGCATTTT. Protein sequence: CASRGTEKPSNQPQHF.

The chain has TRBV27 and TRBJ1-3; D might be TRBD1 (5 bases). There are 16 residues in the CDR3. Trimming cost V 3 bases and J 2 bases, with 14 bases left between them. Looked up from germline, CDR1 is MNHEY and CDR2 is SMNVEV (reference sequence). CDR3 sequence: CASSFRGEGAGNTIYF. The DNA for the CDR3 is TGTGCCAGCAGTTTCCGGGGGGAAGGGGCTGGAAACACCATATATTTT.

This chain joins TRBV6-1 and TRBJ2-7; possibly TRBD2 for D (6 bases). CDR1 is MNHNS and CDR2 is SASEGT in the germline V gene. This CDR3 has 16 amino acids. The V end was cut by 3 bases, the J end by 1 base, with 16 bases between. CDR3 protein: CASSDAGGSESYEQYF. The CDR3 coding sequence is TGTGCCAGCAGTGATGCTGGGGGGTCAGAATCCTACGAGCAGTACTTC.